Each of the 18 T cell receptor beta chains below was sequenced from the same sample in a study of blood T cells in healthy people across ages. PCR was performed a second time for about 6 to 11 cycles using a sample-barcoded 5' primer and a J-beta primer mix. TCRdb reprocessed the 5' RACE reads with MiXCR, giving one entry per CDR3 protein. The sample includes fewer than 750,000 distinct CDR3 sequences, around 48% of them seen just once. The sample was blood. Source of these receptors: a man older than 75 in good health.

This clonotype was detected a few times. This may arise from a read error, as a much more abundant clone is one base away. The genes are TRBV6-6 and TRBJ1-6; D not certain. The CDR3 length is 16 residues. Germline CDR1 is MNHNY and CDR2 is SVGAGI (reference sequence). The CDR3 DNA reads TGTGCCAGCAGTTCATCCGGGAGACCGCCGGTTTCACCCCCCCACTTT. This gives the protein CASSSSGRPPVSPPHF.

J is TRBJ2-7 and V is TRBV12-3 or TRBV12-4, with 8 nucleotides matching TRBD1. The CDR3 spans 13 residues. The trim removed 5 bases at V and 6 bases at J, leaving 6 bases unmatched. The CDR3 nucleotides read TGTGCCAGCAGTGTAGGGACAGGAGGCGAGCAGTACTTC. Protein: CASSVGTGGEQYF.

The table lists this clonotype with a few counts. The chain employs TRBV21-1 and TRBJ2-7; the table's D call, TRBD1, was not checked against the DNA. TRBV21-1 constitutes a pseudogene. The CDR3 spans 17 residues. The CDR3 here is CASSKAQVNRGKYEQYF. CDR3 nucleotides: TGTGCCAGCAGCAAAGCGCAAGTTAACAGGGGAAAATACGAGCAGTACTTC.

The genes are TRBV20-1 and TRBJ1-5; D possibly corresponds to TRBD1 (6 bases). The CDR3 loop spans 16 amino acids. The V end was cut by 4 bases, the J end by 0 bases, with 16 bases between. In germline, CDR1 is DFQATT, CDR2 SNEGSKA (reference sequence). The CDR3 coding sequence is TGCAGTGCTAAGGGGCCGGGACACCATAGCAATCAGCCCCAGCATTTT. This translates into CSAKGPGHHSNQPQHF.

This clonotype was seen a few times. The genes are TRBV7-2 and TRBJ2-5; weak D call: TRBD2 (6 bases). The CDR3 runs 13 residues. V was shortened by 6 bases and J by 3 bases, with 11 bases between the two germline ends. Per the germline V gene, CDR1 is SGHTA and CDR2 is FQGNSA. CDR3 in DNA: TGTGCCAGCAGGGTGGAGGGGAAAGAGACCCAGTACTTC. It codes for CASRVEGKETQYF.

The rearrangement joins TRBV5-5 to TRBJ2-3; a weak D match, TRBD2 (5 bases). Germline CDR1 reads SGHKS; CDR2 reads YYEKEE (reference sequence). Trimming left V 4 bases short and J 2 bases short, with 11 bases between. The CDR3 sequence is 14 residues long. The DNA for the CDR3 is TGTGCCAGCAGCAACCCCGGGAACACAGATACGCAGTATTTT. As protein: CASSNPGNTDTQYF.

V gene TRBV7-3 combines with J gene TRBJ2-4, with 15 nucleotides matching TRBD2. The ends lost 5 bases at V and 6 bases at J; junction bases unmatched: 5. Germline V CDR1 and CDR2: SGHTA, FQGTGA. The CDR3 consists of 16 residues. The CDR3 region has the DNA TGTGCCAGCAGCACCGGACTAGCGGGAGGGGTAAACATTCAGTACTTC. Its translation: CASSTGLAGGVNIQYF.

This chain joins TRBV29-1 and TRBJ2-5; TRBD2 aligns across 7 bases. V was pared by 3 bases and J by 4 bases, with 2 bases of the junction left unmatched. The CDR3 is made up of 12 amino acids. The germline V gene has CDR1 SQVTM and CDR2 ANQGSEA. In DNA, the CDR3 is TGCAGCGTTGAGGGGGGGACAGAGACCCAGTACTTC. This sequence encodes CSVEGGTETQYF.

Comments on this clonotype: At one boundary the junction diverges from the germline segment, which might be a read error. CDR3 amino acids: CASRTGVSYQPQHF. CDR3 coding DNA: TGTGCCAGCAGGACGGGTGTTAGCTATCAGCCCCAGCATTTT. This sequence joins TRBV6-6 and TRBJ1-5; no clear D gene. The CDR3 extends over 14 amino acids. CDR1 is MNHNY and CDR2 is SVGAGI in the germline V gene (reference sequence).

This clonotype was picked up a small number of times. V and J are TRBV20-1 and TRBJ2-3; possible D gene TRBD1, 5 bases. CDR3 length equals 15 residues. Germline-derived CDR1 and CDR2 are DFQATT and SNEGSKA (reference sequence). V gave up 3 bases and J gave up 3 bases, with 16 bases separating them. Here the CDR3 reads CSASKAGRATDTQYF. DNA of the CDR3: TGCAGTGCTAGTAAGGCCGGCAGGGCGACAGATACGCAGTATTTT.

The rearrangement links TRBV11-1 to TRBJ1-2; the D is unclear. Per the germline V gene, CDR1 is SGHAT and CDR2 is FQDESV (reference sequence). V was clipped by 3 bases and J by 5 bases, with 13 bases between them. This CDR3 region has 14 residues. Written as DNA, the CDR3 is TGTGCCAGCAGCTTGGTATTAGGACTTTATGGCTACACCTTC. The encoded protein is CASSLVLGLYGYTF.

CDR3 in DNA: TGCGCCAGCAGCTTACCGGGACAGCTCATCAATGAGCAGTTCTTC. Its translation is CASSLPGQLINEQFF. The chain couples TRBV5-1 to TRBJ2-1; TRBD1 agrees at 7 bases. The junction had 8 bases not matched to a gene; V was cut back by 2 bases and J by 6 bases. The CDR3 totals 15 residues. The V gene's germline CDR1 is SGHRS and CDR2 YFSETQ.

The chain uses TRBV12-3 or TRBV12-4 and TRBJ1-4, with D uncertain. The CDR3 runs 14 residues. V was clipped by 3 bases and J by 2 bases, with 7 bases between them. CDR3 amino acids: CASSFWQTNEKLFF. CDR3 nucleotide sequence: TGTGCCAGCAGTTTTTGGCAGACTAATGAAAAACTGTTTTTT.

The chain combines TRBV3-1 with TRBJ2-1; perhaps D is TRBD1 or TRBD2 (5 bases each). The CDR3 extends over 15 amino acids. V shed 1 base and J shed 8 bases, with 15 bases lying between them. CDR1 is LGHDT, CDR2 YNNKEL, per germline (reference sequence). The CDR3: CASSQVGLERYEQFF. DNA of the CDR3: TGTGCCAGCAGCCAAGTGGGGCTCGAGCGGTATGAGCAGTTCTTC.

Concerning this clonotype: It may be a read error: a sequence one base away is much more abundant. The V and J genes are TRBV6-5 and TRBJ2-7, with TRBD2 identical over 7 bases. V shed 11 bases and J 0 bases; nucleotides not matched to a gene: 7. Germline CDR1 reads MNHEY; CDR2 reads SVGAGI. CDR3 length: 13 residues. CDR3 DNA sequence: TGTGCCGACCGGAGGGACTACTCCTACGAGCAGTACTTC. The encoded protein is CADRRDYSYEQYF.

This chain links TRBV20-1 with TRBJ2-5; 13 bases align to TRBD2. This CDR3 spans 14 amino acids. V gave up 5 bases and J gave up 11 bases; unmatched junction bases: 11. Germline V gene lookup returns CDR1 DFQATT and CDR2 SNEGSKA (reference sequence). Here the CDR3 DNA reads TGCAGTGCTCCAGGACTAGCGGGGGACAATGAGCAGTACTTC. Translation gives CSAPGLAGDNEQYF.

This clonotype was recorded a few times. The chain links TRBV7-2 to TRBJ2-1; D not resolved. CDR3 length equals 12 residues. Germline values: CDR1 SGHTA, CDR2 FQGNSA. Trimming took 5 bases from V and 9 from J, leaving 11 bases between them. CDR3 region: CASSPPSLEQFF. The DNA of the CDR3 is TGTGCCAGCAGCCCCCCCAGCCTTGAGCAGTTCTTC.

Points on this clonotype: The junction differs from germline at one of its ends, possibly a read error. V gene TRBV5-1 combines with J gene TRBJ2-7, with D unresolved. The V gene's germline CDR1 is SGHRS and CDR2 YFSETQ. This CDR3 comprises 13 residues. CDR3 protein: CVSSLDLAYEQYF. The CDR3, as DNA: TGCGTCAGCAGCTTGGATCTGGCCTACGAGCAGTACTTC.